What follows describes a single T cell receptor (beta chain). Antigen: not known. In germline, CDR1 is MNHNS, CDR2 SASEGT. Trimming at V came to 0 bases and at J to 0 bases, leaving 5 bases not matched to a gene. The CDR3 is 17 amino acids. Data came from immunoSEQ multiplex PCR; TCRdb stores just in-frame clones and leaves some out. The data show some 1.5 million clones, around 98% seen once. This entry comes from a study of shared clonotypes between healthy human individuals. General study points: In general, naive subsets displayed greater estimated richness than memory subsets did.

V and J are TRBV6-1 and TRBJ2-3; TRBD2 aligns across 8 bases. Sample: naive CD4+ T cells sorted from blood. Subset noted: CD45RA+ positively selected. The TCR originated in a man aged 30 to 45 in good health. The CDR3 here is CASSEAFTSGSTDTQYF. CDR3 nucleotides: TGTGCCAGCAGTGAAGCTTTCACTAGCGGAAGCACAGATACGCAGTATTTT.